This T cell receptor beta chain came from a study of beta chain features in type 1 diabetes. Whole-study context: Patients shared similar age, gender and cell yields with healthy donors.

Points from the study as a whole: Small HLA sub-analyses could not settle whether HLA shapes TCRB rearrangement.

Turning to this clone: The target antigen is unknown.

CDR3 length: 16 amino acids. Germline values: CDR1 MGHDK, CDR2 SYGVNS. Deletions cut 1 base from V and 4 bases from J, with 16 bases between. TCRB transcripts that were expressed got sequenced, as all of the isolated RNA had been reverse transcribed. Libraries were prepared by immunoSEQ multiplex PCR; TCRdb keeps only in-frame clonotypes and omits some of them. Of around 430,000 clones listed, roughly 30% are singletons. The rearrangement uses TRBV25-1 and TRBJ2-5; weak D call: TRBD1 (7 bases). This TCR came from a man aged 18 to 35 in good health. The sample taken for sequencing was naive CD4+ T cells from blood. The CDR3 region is CASSEFLQGGGETQYF. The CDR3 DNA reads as TGTGCCAGCAGTGAATTCCTCCAGGGGGGAGGAGAGACCCAGTACTTC.